The next 4 T cell receptor beta chains were all read from a single sample in a study of circulating and synovial CD4+ cells in juvenile arthritis. TCRdb's table, derived via immunoSEQ multiplex PCR, lists solely in-frame clones and lacks some. The sample includes about 30,000 clones, about 93% of them seen just once. Sequenced sample: CD4+ T cells from blood. The receptors originated from a human donor with juvenile idiopathic arthritis.

The V call is TRBV5-5, the J call TRBJ2-7; 16 nucleotides match TRBD2. Germline values: CDR1 SGHKS, CDR2 YYEKEE (reference sequence). The CDR3 has 16 amino acids. The V gene end was trimmed by 4 bases and the J gene end by 5 bases; junction bases not matched to a gene: 6. CDR3 nucleotides: TGTGCCAGCAGCGGAGGGACTAGCGGGAGGGCCAACGAGCAGTACTTC. Amino acid sequence: CASSGGTSGRANEQYF.

This chain links TRBV2 with TRBJ2-1; TRBD2 agrees at 9 bases. The J segment lost 4 bases and the V segment lost 5 bases, leaving 6 bases of the junction unmatched. CDR3 size: 15 residues. Germline CDR1 SNHLY, CDR2 FYNNEI. The CDR3 nucleotides are TGTGCCAGCAGTCCTAGCGGGAACGGGTACAATGAGCAGTTCTTC. Translated: CASSPSGNGYNEQFF.

V gene TRBV5-1 combines with J gene TRBJ2-5, with a possible D match to TRBD2 (5 bases). Trimming pared 0 bases from V and 4 bases from J, leaving 19 bases between. The V gene's germline CDR1 is SGHRS and CDR2 YFSETQ. The CDR3 contains 17 residues. The CDR3 here is CASSLAFFGSMAETQYF. The CDR3 DNA reads as TGCGCCAGCAGCTTGGCTTTCTTTGGGAGCATGGCAGAGACCCAGTACTTC. Filled out from reference TRBV5-1 and TRBJ2-5, the complete variable domain reads KAGVTQTPRYLIKTRGQQVTLSCSPISGHRSVSWYQQTPGQGLQFLFEYFSETQRNKGNFPGRFSGRQFSNSRSEMNVSTLELGDSALYLCASSLAFFGSMAETQYFGPGTRLLVL.

The genes are TRBV28 and TRBJ2-7; 9 positions match TRBD2. CDR1 is MDHEN, CDR2 SYDVKM, per germline. V gave up 8 bases and J gave up 5 bases; unmatched junction bases: 13. CDR3 size: 15 residues. This chain's CDR3 is CASLESLAGVNEQYF. The CDR3 nucleotides read TGTGCCAGCCTGGAAAGTTTAGCGGGAGTCAACGAGCAGTACTTC.